Listed here are 21 T cell receptor beta chains from one sample, sequenced in a study of shared clonotypes between healthy human individuals. The repertoire was sequenced with immunoSEQ multiplex PCR; TCRdb's copy has only in-frame clones and lacks some. This table has about 1 million clones, around 75% appearing once. Sequencing was performed on memory CD4+ T cells sorted from blood. Subset here: CD45RA-negative fraction. Source of these receptors: a man aged 18 to 35 in good health.

The chain has TRBV6-1 and TRBJ1-1; D call uncertain. The CDR3 has 14 amino acids. Germline V CDR1 and CDR2: MNHNS, SASEGT. Trimming stripped 7 bases from V and 4 bases from J, with 16 bases between. CDR3 loop: CASTLLLVGTEAFF. Here the CDR3 DNA reads TGTGCCAGCACTCTCTTACTTGTAGGCACTGAAGCTTTCTTT.

This rearrangement joins TRBV7-2 to TRBJ1-1, with no clear D. Germline V gene sequence: CDR1 SGHTA, CDR2 FQGNSA. Trimming left V 11 bases short and J 2 bases short, with 15 bases between. The CDR3 contains 13 residues. The CDR3 is CASSPPRNTEAFF. The CDR3 DNA is TGTGCCTCCAGCCCCCCGCGAAACACTGAAGCTTTCTTT.

The chain is built from TRBV5-5 and TRBJ1-6, with D hard to call. This CDR3 is 14 amino acids long. Germline CDR1 SGHKS, CDR2 YYEKEE (reference sequence). V lost 4 bases to trimming and J lost 10 bases, with 15 bases between them. CDR3 nucleotide sequence: TGTGCCAGCAGCAACCCTGGCCTTGGCTCACCCCTCCACTTT. It translates to CASSNPGLGSPLHF.

The chain employs TRBV28 and TRBJ2-5; 14 nucleotides agree with TRBD2. V trimming: 4 bases; J trimming: 3 bases; junction bases outside the gene matches: 16. In germline, CDR1 is MDHEN, CDR2 SYDVKM. CDR3 size: 20 residues. The CDR3 DNA reads as TGTGCCAGCAGTTCGTACGGCGGACTAGCGGGAGGCTCTAATAAAGAGACCCAGTACTTC. Translation gives CASSSYGGLAGGSNKETQYF.

J is TRBJ2-2 and V is TRBV6-4; D gene unclear. Per the germline V gene, CDR1 is MRHNA and CDR2 is SNTAGT. This CDR3 region has 14 residues. Trimming left V 3 bases short and J 3 bases short, with 8 bases between. CDR3: CASSDVGHTGELFF. As DNA, the CDR3 is TGTGCCAGCAGTGATGTTGGGCACACCGGGGAGCTGTTTTTT.

For this clone: This sequence may be a read error, since a much larger clone differs from it by one base. Additional DNA sequences in this sample encode the identical CDR3. The chain is built from TRBV6-1 and TRBJ2-1; D possibly corresponds to TRBD2 (6 bases). The V gene's germline CDR1 is MNHNS and CDR2 SASEGT. This CDR3 comprises 11 residues. Trimming took off 3 bases at V and 9 bases at J, with 6 bases between the two ends. The CDR3: CASSEGGEQFF. CDR3 in DNA: TGTGCCAGCAGTGAGGGGGGTGAGCAGTTCTTC.

The gene calls are TRBV19 and TRBJ2-1; D is possibly TRBD1 or TRBD2 (5 bases each). Germline CDR1 and CDR2: LNHDA and SQIVND (reference sequence). The CDR3 consists of 13 residues. Trimming pared 3 bases from V and 13 bases from J, leaving 16 bases between. CDR3 DNA sequence: TGTGCCAGTAGTATGGGACCTTTGTCAATCCAGTTCTTC. It encodes CASSMGPLSIQFF.

The rearrangement joins TRBV2 to TRBJ2-3; D might be TRBD1 (6 bases). In germline, CDR1 is SNHLY, CDR2 FYNNEI. The V gene lost 4 bases and the J gene lost 5 bases, with 16 bases spanning the gap. The CDR3 has 15 residues. The CDR3 DNA reads TGTGCCAGCAGTGTTAAGGGGGTGGCCTTAGATACGCAGTATTTT. Protein product: CASSVKGVALDTQYF.

The rearrangement joins TRBV5-4 to TRBJ1-1; D possibly corresponds to TRBD1 (6 bases). The germline gives CDR1 SGHNT, CDR2 YYREEE (reference sequence). The CDR3 covers 15 residues. V lost 1 base, J lost 4 bases, and 14 bases lay in between. The DNA of the CDR3 is TGTGCCAGCAGCTTGAACCTCCAGGGGAGCACTGAAGCTTTCTTT. Protein: CASSLNLQGSTEAFF.

This rearrangement joins TRBV6-1 to TRBJ2-1; perhaps TRBD1 as D (6 bases). Germline V CDR1 and CDR2: MNHNS, SASEGT. V was pared by 6 bases and J by 7 bases, with 16 bases between. The CDR3 contains 14 residues. The CDR3 loop reads CASRSGQTGNEQFF. CDR3 nucleotides: TGTGCCAGCAGATCCGGACAGACGGGGAATGAGCAGTTCTTC.

CDR3 sequence: CASSTSNGPGNTIYF. The CDR3 DNA follows: TGTGCCAGCTCAACAAGTAACGGTCCTGGAAACACCATATATTTT. The genes are TRBV18 and TRBJ1-3; D remains ambiguous. Trimming shortened V by 5 bases and J by 2 bases, and 13 bases separated the two germline ends. The CDR3 extends over 15 amino acids. Germline loops: CDR1 KGHSH, CDR2 LQKENI.

J is TRBJ1-6 and V is TRBV4-1; 9 bases are shared with TRBD1. The CDR3 sequence is 17 residues long. With V trimmed by 3 bases and J by 13 bases, 16 bases remained unmatched. Germline CDR1 is MGHRA and CDR2 is YSYEKL. This chain's CDR3 is CASSQRDRERSKFPLHF. The CDR3 DNA sequence: TGCGCCAGCAGCCAGAGGGACAGGGAGAGGTCGAAATTCCCCCTCCACTTT.

V gene TRBV5-1 combines with J gene TRBJ2-2, with D unclear. Deletions cut 3 bases from V and 2 bases from J, with 8 bases between. Germline-derived CDR1 and CDR2 are SGHRS and YFSETQ. The CDR3 loop spans 14 amino acids. DNA of the CDR3: TGCGCCAGCAGCTCAACCATTAACACCGGGGAGCTGTTTTTT. This encodes CASSSTINTGELFF.

This chain joins TRBV9 and TRBJ1-6; 10 nucleotides align to TRBD1. V dropped 1 base and J dropped 9; count of bases not matched to a gene: 4. The germline CDR1 and CDR2 sequences are SGDLS and YYNGEE. The length of the CDR3 is 15 residues. CDR3 residues: CASSVSDRGFSPLHF. CDR3 coding DNA: TGTGCCAGCAGCGTATCGGACAGGGGGTTTTCACCCCTCCACTTT.

This clone has only a few counts. Additional DNA sequences in this sample encode the identical CDR3. This chain uses TRBV7-2 with TRBJ2-5; D not resolved. CDR3 length: 12 amino acids. The germline V and J ends were trimmed by 1 base and 5 bases, with 5 bases remaining between them. Germline assignment: CDR1 SGHTA and CDR2 FQGNSA. The CDR3 sequence: CASSLVLETQYF. CDR3 sequence (DNA): TGTGCCAGCAGCTTAGTTTTGGAGACCCAGTACTTC.

The chain links TRBV7-6 to TRBJ2-3; 9 bases align to TRBD1. Germline values: CDR1 SGHVS, CDR2 FNYEAQ. V gave up 3 bases and J gave up 3 bases; unmatched junction bases: 7. This CDR3 comprises 16 residues. The CDR3 protein is CASSFLQGAATDTQYF. CDR3 coding DNA: TGTGCCAGCAGCTTTCTACAGGGGGCGGCGACAGATACGCAGTATTTT.

This sequence joins TRBV5-5 and TRBJ1-2; D uncertain. Trimming shortened V by 4 bases and J by 1 base, and 8 bases separated the two germline ends. Germline-derived CDR1 and CDR2 are SGHKS and YYEKEE (reference sequence). The CDR3 spans 13 residues. CDR3: CASSPDLNYGYTF. The CDR3 DNA is TGTGCCAGCAGCCCTGATCTTAACTATGGCTACACCTTC.

V is TRBV18 and J is TRBJ2-1; D uncertain. The CDR3 has 12 residues. CDR1 is KGHSH, CDR2 LQKENI, per germline. Trimming pared 3 bases from V and 10 bases from J, leaving 10 bases between. The CDR3 sequence is CASSPLRTEQFF. DNA for the CDR3: TGTGCCAGCTCACCCCTGAGGACGGAGCAGTTCTTC.

The DNA of the CDR3 is TGTGCCTGGAGCGGGGGCAGGGGGCGAGAAAAACTGTTTTTT. Protein sequence: CAWSGGRGREKLFF. The chain combines TRBV30 with TRBJ1-4, with 8 nucleotides matching TRBD1. The germline V gene encodes CDR1 GTSNPN and CDR2 SVGIG (reference sequence). The CDR3 is 14 residues long. J lost 8 bases, V lost 3 bases, and 8 bases had no gene match.

The rearrangement joins TRBV6-6 to TRBJ2-3, with 7 nucleotides matching TRBD2. After removal of 6 bases from V and 1 base from J, the junction contained 4 bases not matched to a gene. Germline V gene sequence: CDR1 MNHNY, CDR2 SVGAGI (reference sequence). This CDR3 spans 14 amino acids. CDR3 protein: CASRKAGGTDTQYF. The DNA for the CDR3 is TGTGCCAGCAGAAAGGCGGGGGGCACAGATACGCAGTATTTT.

Details on this clone: A far larger clone is just one base off, so this is likely a read error. The chain joins TRBV2 to TRBJ1-1, with D unresolved. This CDR3 has 14 residues. V shed 4 bases and J shed 5 bases, with 14 bases lying between them. Germline V gene data show CDR1 as SNHLY and CDR2 as FYNNEI. DNA for the CDR3: TGTGCCAGCAGTGGACAAAAGGACCGGACTGAAGCTTTCTTT. Its translation is CASSGQKDRTEAFF. Supplemented by reference TRBV2 and TRBJ1-1, the full variable domain reads EPEVTQTPSHQVTQMGQEVILRCVPISNHLYFYWYRQILGQKVEFLVSFYNNEISEKSEIFDDQFSVERPDGSNFTLKIRSTKLEDSAMYFCASSGQKDRTEAFFGQGTRLTVV.